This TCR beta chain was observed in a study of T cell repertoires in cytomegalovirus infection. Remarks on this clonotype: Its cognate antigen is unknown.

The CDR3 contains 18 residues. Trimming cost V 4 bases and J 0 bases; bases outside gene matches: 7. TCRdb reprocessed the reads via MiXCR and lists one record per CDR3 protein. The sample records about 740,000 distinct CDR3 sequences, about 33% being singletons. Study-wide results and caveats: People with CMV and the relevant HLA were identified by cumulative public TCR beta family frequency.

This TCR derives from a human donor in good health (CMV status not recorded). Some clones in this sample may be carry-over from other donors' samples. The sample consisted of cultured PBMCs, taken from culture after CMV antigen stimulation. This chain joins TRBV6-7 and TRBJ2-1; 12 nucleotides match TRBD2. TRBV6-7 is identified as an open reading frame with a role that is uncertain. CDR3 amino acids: CASSSKTSGSLSYNEQFF. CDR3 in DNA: TGTGCCAGCAGTTCCAAGACTAGCGGGAGTCTCTCCTACAATGAGCAGTTCTTC.